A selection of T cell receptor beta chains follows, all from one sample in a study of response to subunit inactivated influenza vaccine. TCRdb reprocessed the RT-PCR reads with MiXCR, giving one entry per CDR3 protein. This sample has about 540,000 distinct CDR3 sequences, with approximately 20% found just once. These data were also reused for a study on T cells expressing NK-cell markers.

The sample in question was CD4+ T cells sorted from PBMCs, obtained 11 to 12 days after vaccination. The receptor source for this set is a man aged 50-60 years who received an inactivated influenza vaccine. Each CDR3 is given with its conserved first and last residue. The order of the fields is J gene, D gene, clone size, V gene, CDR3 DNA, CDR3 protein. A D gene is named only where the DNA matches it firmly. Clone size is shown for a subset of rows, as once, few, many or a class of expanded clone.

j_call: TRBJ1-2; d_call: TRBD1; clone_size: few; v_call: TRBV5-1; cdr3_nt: TGCGCCAGCAGCTTGGGACAGGGAAGTTCTGGCTACACCTTC; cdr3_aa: CASSLGQGSSGYTF
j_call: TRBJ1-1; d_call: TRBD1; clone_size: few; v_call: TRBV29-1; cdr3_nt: TGCAGCGAGGGCAGCGGGACAGACGGAGACCAAGCTTTCTTT; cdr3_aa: CSEGSGTDGDQAFF
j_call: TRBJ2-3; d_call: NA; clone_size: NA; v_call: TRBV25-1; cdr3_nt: TGTGCCAGCAGCGCTATAGGGACTAGCACAGATACGCAGTATTTT; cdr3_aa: CASSAIGTSTDTQYF
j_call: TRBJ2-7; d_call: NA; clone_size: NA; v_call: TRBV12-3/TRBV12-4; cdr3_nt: TGTGCCTCCACGGGGGCCCTCTACGAGCAGTACTTC; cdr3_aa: CASTGALYEQYF
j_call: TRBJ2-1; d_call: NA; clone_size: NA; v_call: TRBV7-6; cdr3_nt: TGTGCCAGCAGCGCAGGGAATGAGCAGTTCTTC; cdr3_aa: CASSAGNEQFF
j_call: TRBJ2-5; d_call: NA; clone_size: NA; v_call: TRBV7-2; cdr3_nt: TGTGCCAGCAGCTTAGACGTGTATCGGGAGACCCAGTACTTC; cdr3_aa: CASSLDVYRETQYF
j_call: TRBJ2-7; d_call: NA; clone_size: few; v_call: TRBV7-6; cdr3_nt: TGTGCCAGCAGCTTAGGTCAGGGTGGTCCCGAGCAGTACTTC; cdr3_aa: CASSLGQGGPEQYF
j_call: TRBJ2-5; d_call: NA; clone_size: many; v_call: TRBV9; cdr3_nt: TGTGCCAGCAGCGTAGAGGGGACGGCGGAAGAGACCCAGTACTTC; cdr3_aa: CASSVEGTAEETQYF
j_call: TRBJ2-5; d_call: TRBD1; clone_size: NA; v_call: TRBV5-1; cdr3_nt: TGCGCCAGCGGGACAGCCCAAGGAGAGACCCAGTACTTC; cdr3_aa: CASGTAQGETQYF
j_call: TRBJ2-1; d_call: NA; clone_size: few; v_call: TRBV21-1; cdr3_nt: TGTGCCAGCAGCAAAGCGTTTAGCGGGGGGGCACCCTCCTACAATGAGCAGTTCTTC; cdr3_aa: CASSKAFSGGAPSYNEQFF
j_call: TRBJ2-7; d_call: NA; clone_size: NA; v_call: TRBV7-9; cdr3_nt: TGTGCCAGCAGCTTAGCGACAGGCTTCGATCCCTACGAGCAGTACTTC; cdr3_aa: CASSLATGFDPYEQYF